Ten or more counts support the clone carrying this TCR beta chain. Its antigen is not known. This sample was taken from a study of T cell repertoires in cytomegalovirus infection. Study-wide context: Public signatures in TCR beta pointed to CMV infection and matching HLA type.

Findings and caveats of the study: HLA-C-restricted CMV clonotypes gave the most frequent clonotype in two of eight donors.

TCRdb analysed the reads with MiXCR anew, one entry per CDR3 protein. The sample gives fewer than 900,000 distinct CDR3 sequences, 29% of which show up once; roughly 13% is in the top ten. The germline gives CDR1 SGHVS, CDR2 FQNEAQ. The V end was cut by 3 bases, the J end by 1 base, with 12 bases between. The CDR3 spans 16 residues. This chain links TRBV7-8 with TRBJ2-2; the D gene is possibly TRBD1 (6 bases). This TCR was sampled from a human donor in good health (CMV status not recorded). Some clones in this sample may be carry-over from other donors' samples. The sequences come from cultured CD8+ T cells from PBMCs, collected from culture after CMV antigen stimulation. DNA of the CDR3: TGTGCCAGCAGCTTCTTGGGGGCTAAGAACACCGGGGAGCTGTTTTTT. Its translation is CASSFLGAKNTGELFF.